One T cell receptor beta chain is described in this entry. The sample originates from a study of cytomegalovirus exposure and HLA in healthy donors. Germline V gene data show CDR1 as GTSNPN and CDR2 as SVGIG (reference sequence). There are 17 residues in the CDR3. J lost 4 bases, V lost 2 bases, and 10 bases had no gene match. The primer mix had 60 Vbeta and 13 Jbeta primers. This table comes from immunoSEQ multiplex PCR, and its TCRdb copy is limited to in-frame clones, with some not included. The table includes about 150,000 clones, 78% detected once. The source is a man aged 40-49 years in good health and CMV-seropositive. Sequenced sample: PBMCs. The gene calls are TRBV30 and TRBJ2-1; TRBD2 agrees at 11 bases. CDR3 protein: CAWSPSTGTSGYNEQFF. The CDR3 nucleotides read TGTGCCTGGAGTCCATCGACCGGGACTAGCGGTTACAATGAGCAGTTCTTC.